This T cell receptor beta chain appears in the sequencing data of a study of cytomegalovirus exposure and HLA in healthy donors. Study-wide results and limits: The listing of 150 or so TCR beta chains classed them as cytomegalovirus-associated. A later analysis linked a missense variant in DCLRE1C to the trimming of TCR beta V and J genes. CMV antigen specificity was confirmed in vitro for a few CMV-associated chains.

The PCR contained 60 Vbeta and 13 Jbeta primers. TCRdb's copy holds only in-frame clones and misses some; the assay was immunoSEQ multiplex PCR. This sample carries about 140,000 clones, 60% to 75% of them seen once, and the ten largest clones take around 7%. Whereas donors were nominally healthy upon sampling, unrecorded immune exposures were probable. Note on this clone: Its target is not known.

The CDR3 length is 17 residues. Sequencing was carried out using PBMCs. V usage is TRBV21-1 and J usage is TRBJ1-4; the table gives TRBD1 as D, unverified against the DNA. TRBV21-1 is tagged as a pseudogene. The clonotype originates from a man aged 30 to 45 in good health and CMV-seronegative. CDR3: CASSIGQPLPTNEKLFF. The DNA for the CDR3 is TGTGCCAGCAGCATTGGACAGCCTCTCCCAACTAATGAAAAACTGTTTTTT.